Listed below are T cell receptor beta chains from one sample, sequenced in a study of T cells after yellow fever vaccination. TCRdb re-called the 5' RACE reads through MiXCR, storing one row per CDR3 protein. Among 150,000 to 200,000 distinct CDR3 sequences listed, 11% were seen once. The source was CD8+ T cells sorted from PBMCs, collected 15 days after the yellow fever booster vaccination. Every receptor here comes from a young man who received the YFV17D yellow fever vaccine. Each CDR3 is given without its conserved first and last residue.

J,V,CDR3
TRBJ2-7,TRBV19,ASSIGGSYEQY
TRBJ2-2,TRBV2,ASSEYRGNTGELF
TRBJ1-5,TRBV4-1,ASTHDYGGQPQH
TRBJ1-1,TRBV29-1,SVEDSGGEAF
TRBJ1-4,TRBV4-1,ASTRGDGNEKLF
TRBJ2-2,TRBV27,ASSPTLAGRNTGELF
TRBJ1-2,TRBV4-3,ASSQDRGGAEGYT
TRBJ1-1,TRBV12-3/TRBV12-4,ASSDTGEYAEAF
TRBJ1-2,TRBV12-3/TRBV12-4,ASRAGYGYT
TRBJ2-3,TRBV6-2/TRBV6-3,ASSSLADTQY
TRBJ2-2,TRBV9,ASSEDTGVTGELF
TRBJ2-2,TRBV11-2,ASGRVNTGELF
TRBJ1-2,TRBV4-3,ASSQDIWQDLYGYT
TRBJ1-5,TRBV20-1,SAFTGSQPQH
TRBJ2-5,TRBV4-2,ASSQVRNPSETQY
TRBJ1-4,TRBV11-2,ASSGGQFGTNEKLF
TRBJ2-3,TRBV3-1,ASSQEGGLLADTQY
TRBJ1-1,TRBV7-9,ASSPLVGGTEAF
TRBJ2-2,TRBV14,ASSSRDGNTGELF
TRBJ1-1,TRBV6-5,AVSRALMNTEAF
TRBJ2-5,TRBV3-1,ASSPTSTFPGQGYQETQY
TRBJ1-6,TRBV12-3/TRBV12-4,ASGLYSPLH
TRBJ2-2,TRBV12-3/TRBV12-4,ASSLLLPNTGELF
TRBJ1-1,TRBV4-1,ASSQLGQENTEAF
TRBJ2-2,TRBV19,ATPMATGELF
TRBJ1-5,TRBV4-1,ASSSGGVGQPQH
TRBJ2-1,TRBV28,ASSSGSNEQF
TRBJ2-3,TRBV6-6,ASSYELEGADTQY
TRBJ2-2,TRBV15,ATSRVPGELF
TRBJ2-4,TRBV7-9,ASSPSTGSNKNIQY
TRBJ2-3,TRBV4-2,ASSQESGLAIDTQY
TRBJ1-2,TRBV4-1,ASSHRTTGDRGQTNYGYT
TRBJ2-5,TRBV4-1,ASSHSPTVQETQY
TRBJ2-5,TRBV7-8,ASSTEQGSPQETQY
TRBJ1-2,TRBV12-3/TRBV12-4,ASGVWGADGYT
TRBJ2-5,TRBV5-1,ASSSTLAGGFPHHQETQY
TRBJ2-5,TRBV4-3,ASSTGTAGGETQY
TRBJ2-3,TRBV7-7,ASSLGAGWADTQY